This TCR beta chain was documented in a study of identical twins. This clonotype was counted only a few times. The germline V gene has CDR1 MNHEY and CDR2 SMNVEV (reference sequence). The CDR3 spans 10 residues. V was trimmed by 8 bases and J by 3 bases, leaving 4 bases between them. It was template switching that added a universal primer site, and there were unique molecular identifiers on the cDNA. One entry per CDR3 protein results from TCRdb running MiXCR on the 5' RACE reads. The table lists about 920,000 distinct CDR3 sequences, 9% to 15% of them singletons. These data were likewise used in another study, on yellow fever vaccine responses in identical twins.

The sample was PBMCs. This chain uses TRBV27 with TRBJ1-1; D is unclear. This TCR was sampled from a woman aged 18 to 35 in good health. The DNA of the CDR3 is TGTGCCAGCGGCCACACTGAAGCTTTCTTT. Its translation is CASGHTEAFF.